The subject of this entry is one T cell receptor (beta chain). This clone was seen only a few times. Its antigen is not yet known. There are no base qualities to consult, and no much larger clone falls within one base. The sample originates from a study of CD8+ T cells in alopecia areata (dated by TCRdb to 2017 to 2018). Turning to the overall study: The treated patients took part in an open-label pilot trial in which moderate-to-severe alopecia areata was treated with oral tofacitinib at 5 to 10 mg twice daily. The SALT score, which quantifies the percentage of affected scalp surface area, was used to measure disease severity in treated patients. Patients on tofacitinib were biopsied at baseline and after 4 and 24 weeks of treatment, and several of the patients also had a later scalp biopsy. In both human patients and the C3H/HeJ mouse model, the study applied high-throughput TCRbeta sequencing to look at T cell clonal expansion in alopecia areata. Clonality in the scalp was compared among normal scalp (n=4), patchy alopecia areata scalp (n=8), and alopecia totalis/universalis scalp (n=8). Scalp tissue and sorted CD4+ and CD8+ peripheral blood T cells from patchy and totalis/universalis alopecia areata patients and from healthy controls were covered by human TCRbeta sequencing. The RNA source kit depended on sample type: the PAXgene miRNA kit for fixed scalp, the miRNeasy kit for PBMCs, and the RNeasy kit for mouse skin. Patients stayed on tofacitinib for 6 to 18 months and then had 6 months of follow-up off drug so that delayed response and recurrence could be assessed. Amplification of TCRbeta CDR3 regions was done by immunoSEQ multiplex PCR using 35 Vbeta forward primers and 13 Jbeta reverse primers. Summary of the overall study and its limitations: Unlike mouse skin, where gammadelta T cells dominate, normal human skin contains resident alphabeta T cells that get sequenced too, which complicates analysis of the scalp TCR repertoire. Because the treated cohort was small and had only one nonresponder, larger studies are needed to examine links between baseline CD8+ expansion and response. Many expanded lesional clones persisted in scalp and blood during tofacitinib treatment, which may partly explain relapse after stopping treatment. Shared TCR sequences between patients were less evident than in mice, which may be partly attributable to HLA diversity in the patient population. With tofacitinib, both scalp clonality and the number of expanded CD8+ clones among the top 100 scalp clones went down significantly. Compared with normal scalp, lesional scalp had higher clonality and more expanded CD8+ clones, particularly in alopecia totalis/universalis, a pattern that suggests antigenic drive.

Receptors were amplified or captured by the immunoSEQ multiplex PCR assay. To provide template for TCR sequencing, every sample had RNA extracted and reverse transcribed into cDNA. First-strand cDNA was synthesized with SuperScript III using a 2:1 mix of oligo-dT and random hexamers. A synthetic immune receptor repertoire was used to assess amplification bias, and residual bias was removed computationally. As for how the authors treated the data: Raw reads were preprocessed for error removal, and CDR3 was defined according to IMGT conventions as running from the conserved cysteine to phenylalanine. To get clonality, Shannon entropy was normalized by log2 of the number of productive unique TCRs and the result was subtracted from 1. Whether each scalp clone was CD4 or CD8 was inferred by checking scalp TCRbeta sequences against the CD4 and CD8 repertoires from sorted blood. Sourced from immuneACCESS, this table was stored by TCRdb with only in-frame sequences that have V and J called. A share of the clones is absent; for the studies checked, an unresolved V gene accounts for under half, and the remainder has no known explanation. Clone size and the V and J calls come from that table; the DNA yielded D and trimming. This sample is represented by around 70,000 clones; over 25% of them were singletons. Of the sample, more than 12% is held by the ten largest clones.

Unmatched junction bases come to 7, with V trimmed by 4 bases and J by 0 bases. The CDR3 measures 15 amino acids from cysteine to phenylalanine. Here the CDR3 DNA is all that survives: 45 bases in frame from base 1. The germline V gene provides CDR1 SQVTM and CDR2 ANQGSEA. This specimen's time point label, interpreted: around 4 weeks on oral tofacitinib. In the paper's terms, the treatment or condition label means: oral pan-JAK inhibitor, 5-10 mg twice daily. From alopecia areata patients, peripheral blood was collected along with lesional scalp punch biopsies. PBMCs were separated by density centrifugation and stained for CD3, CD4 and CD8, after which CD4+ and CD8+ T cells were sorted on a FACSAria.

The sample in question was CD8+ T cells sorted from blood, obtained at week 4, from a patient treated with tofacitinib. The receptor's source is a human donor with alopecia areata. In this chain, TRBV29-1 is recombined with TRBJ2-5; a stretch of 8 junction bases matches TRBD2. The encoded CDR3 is CSVALAEGDQETQYF. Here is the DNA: TGCAGCGTTGCACTAGCGGAGGGGGACCAAGAGACCCAGTACTTC.